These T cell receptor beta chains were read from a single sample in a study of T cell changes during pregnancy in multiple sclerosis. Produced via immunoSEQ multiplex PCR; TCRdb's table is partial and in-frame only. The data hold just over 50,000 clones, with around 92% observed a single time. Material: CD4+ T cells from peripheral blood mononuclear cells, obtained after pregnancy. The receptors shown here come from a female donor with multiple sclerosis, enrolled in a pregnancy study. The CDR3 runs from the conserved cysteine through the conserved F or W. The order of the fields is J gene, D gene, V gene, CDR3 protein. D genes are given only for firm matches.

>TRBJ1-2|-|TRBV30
CAWSVPPTWGYTF
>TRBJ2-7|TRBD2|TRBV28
CASSSGGYYEQYF
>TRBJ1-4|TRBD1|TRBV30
CAWSVGGTNEKLFF
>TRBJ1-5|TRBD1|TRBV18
CASSPTGDNQPQHF
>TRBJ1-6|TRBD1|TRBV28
CASSLPWTGSNSPLHF
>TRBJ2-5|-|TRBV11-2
CASSPGLDQETQYF
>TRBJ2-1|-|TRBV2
CASRLGVADEQFF
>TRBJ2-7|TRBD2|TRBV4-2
CASSQAGGAYEQYF
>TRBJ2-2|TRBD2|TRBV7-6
CASTPSGGANTGELFF
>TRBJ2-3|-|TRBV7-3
CASSPKPRGGTDTQYF
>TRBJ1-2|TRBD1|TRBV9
CASSGGQGGYGYTF
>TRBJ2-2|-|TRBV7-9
CASSLLATTGELFF
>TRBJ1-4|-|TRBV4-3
CASSQVGGPEGKLFF
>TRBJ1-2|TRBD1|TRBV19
CASSSGTGVYGYTF
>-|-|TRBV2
CASMFTGISYEQYF
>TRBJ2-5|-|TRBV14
CASSSSVETQYF
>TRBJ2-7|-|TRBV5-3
CARSLWRQVDSYEQYF
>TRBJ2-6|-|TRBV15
CATSRADSSGANVLTF
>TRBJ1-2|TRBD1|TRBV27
CASSRSGGLLYGYTF
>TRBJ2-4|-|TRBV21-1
CAPWMGVDIQYF
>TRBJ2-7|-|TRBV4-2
CASSHRQVQDEQYF
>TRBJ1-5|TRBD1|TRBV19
CASRQGAGQPQHF
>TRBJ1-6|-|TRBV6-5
CASSYAGSYNSPLHF
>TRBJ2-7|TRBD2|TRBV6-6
CASSYSSSGYEQYF
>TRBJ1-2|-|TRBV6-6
CASSSYKGQSNYGYTF
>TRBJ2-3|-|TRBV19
CASSQFGGQAQYF
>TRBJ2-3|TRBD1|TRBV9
CASSVDPSGTGVIDTQYF
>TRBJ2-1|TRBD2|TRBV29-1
CSVALGSSGKVNEQFF
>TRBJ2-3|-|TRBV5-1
CASSLGLGLIGGTQYF
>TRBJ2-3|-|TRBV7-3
CASSLSHSTDTQYF
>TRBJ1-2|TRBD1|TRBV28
CASSRQGAGGYTF
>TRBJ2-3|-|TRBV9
CASSSGTLPTDTQYF
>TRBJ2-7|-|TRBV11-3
CASSSRDNSYEQYF
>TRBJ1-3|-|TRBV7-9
CASSWGPGFRLSGDTIYF
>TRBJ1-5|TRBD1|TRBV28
CASSGQGGQPQHF
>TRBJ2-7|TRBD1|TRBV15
CATSRGQGAYEQYF
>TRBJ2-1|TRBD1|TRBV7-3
CASSFGQGAIEQFF
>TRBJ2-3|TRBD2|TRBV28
CASRARLAAQYF
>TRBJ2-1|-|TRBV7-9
CRQSYNEQFF
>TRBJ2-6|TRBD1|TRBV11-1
CASSNRGPGANVLTF
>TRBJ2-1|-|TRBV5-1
CASSGGMGGGEQFF
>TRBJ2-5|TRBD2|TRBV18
CASYIRLAGQETQYF
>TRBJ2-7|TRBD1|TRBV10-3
CAISETGETSEQYF
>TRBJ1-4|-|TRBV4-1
CASSRGVGATNEKLFF
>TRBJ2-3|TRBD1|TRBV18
CASSRDRGVTDTQYF
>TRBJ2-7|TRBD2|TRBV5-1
CASSLGLAGGYEQYF
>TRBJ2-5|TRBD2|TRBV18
CASSPKLAGKETQYF
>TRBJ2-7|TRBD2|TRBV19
CASSMSGNRYEQYF
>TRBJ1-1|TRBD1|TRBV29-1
CSVVGQVPSEAFF
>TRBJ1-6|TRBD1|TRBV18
CASSSGTGSERLHF
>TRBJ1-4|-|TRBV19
CASSTGPATNEKLFF
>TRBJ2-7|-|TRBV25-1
CASSDPSASNYEQYF
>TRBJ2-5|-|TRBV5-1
CASSLQRETQYF
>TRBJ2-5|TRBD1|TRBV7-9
CASSIDRGLETQYF
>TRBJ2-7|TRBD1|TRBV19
CASSSGSGQGNNEQYF
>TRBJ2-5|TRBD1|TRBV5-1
CASRRDRGPSETQYF